The 16 T cell receptor beta chains below come from one sample, sequenced in a study of shared clonotypes between healthy human individuals. Some clones are missing from TCRdb's copy, which holds only in-frame ones; the method was immunoSEQ multiplex PCR. The data contain over 300,000 clones, around 87% of them seen just once; the ten biggest clones take up around 15%. Sequencing input: memory CD8+ T cells sorted from blood. Described subset: CD45RO+ cells pooled with CCR7-negative TemRA cells. These receptors all stem from a man aged 18 to 30 in good health.

This chain joins TRBV25-1 and TRBJ1-2, with 7 positions matching TRBD1. The CDR3 runs to 16 residues. V lost 3 bases to trimming and J lost 8 bases; unmatched junction nucleotides: 15. Germline CDR1 MGHDK, CDR2 SYGVNS. The CDR3 reads CASSDPKDRAVEGYTF. CDR3 coding DNA: TGTGCCAGCAGTGATCCTAAAGACAGGGCGGTGGAGGGCTACACCTTC.

The V and J genes are TRBV5-1 and TRBJ2-1, with 7 bases matching TRBD2. Unmatched junction bases numbered 10, after V lost 2 bases and J lost 5 bases. Germline CDR1 is SGHRS and CDR2 is YFSETQ. The CDR3 sequence is 16 residues long. The CDR3 DNA reads TGCGCCAGCAGCTTAATATCAACTAGCGCAGACAATGAGCAGTTCTTC. Translation: CASSLISTSADNEQFF.

This clone came up a few times. This rearrangement joins TRBV30 to TRBJ2-3; 10 bases are shared with TRBD1. The CDR3 is 15 residues long. Germline CDR1 reads GTSNPN; CDR2 reads SVGIG (reference sequence). J gave up 6 bases and V 4 bases, and 10 bases lay outside the gene matches. The CDR3 bases are TGTGCCTGGACGGGACAGGGGAGTTTCTTCGATACGCAGTATTTT. As protein: CAWTGQGSFFDTQYF.

The rearrangement uses TRBV19 and TRBJ2-3; D perhaps matches TRBD2 (5 bases). The CDR3 contains 13 residues. V lost 6 bases and J 1 base, leaving 8 bases between the germline ends. In germline, CDR1 is LNHDA, CDR2 SQIVND (reference sequence). CDR3 region: CASSFGGTDTQYF. CDR3 sequence (DNA): TGTGCCAGTAGCTTCGGGGGCACAGATACGCAGTATTTT.

This clone was found a few times. The genes are TRBV27 and TRBJ1-4; a possible D gene is TRBD1 (5 bases). Deletions cut 3 bases from V and 7 bases from J, with 9 bases between. The CDR3 contains 13 residues. Germline CDR1 MNHEY, CDR2 SMNVEV (reference sequence). The CDR3 DNA reads TGTGCCAGCAGTTTTGCAGGGAGTGAAAAACTGTTTTTT. Amino acids: CASSFAGSEKLFF.

J is TRBJ2-3 and V is TRBV7-9; no firm D call. V lost 7 bases, J lost 4 bases, and 9 bases lay in between. CDR3 length: 12 residues. Germline CDR1 and CDR2: SEHNR and FQNEAQ (reference sequence). DNA of the CDR3: TGTGCCAGCAACCCCAGAGCAGATACGCAGTATTTT. Amino acids: CASNPRADTQYF.

This clone was detected only a few times. The chain joins TRBV27 to TRBJ1-1, with D uncertain. CDR3 length: 16 amino acids. V lost 2 bases to trimming and J lost 2 bases, with 15 bases between them. CDR1 MNHEY and CDR2 SMNVEV come from the germline V gene (reference sequence). CDR3 amino acids: CASSLSGDGINTEAFF. Written as DNA, the CDR3 is TGTGCCAGCAGTTTAAGTGGAGATGGGATTAACACTGAAGCTTTCTTT.

The chain carries TRBV5-1 and TRBJ2-7, with TRBD2 as a possible D gene (6 bases). The CDR3 contains 16 residues. Germline V gene lookup returns CDR1 SGHRS and CDR2 YFSETQ. Between the trimmed V and J ends, which lost 4 bases and 3 bases, there was a span of 20 bases. CDR3 sequence reads: CASSPEGSWGLYEQYF. CDR3 coding DNA: TGCGCCAGCAGCCCGGAGGGTTCGTGGGGACTCTACGAGCAGTACTTC.

This sequence joins TRBV7-9 and TRBJ2-1; D call uncertain. The CDR3 extends over 16 amino acids. V was shortened by 11 bases and J by 5 bases, with 25 bases between the two germline ends. The germline gives CDR1 SEHNR, CDR2 FQNEAQ (reference sequence). The CDR3 loop reads CALENIGPKMDNEQFF. CDR3 DNA: TGTGCCCTCGAAAACATCGGACCGAAGATGGACAATGAGCAGTTCTTC.

This chain connects TRBV19 to TRBJ2-7; D is ambiguous. The CDR3 runs 11 residues. Germline V gene lookup returns CDR1 LNHDA and CDR2 SQIVND (reference sequence). V gave up 10 bases and J gave up 3 bases, with 10 bases separating them. Here the CDR3 reads CATRDGYEQYF. The DNA for the CDR3 is TGTGCCACCCGAGACGGCTACGAGCAGTACTTC.

V and J are TRBV4-3 and TRBJ2-3, with D possibly TRBD2 on 6 matching bases. The CDR3 spans 18 residues. Trimming cost V 0 bases and J 4 bases, with 20 bases left between them. Looked up from germline, CDR1 is LGHNA and CDR2 is YSLEER. The CDR3 reads CASSQDRPGWRDSDTQYF. The DNA of the CDR3 is TGCGCCAGCAGCCAAGATAGACCTGGCTGGCGGGATTCAGATACGCAGTATTTT.

This sequence joins TRBV7-2 and TRBJ2-1; the match to TRBD1 covers 8 bases. The CDR3 totals 17 residues. V was pared by 1 base and J by 1 base, with 6 bases of the junction left unmatched. Germline CDR1 SGHTA, CDR2 FQGNSA. The CDR3 DNA reads as TGTGCCAGCAGCTTAGGGCAGGGGGCCTTATCCTACAATGAGCAGTTCTTC. Translated: CASSLGQGALSYNEQFF.

The chain recombines TRBV12-5 with TRBJ2-5, with 10 positions matching TRBD1. Unmatched junction bases numbered 7, after V lost 5 bases and J lost 4 bases. This CDR3 contains 15 residues. In germline, CDR1 is LGHNT, CDR2 FRNRAP. CDR3 coding DNA: TGTGCTAGTGGTCTCCCCGACAGGGGGCGAGAGACCCAGTACTTC. This encodes CASGLPDRGRETQYF.

The chain combines TRBV5-6 with TRBJ2-1, with D perhaps matching TRBD1 or TRBD2 (5 bases each). There are 13 residues in the CDR3. Trimming took 3 bases from V and 4 from J, leaving 8 bases between them. Germline CDR1 is SGHDT and CDR2 is YYEEEE. The chain's CDR3 is CASSSGPYNEQFF. The DNA for the CDR3 is TGTGCCAGCAGCTCGGGACCATACAATGAGCAGTTCTTC.

The chain links TRBV9 to TRBJ2-7, with 12 bases identical to TRBD1. This CDR3 has 18 amino acids. Per the germline V gene, CDR1 is SGDLS and CDR2 is YYNGEE. The J segment lost 4 bases and the V segment lost 4 bases, leaving 15 bases of the junction unmatched. CDR3 sequence: CASSPGTGGALETYEQYF. CDR3 nucleotide sequence: TGTGCCAGCAGCCCCGGGACAGGGGGCGCCTTAGAGACATACGAGCAGTACTTC.

This chain uses TRBV5-1 with TRBJ2-5; D is unclear. Trimming left V 1 base short and J 2 bases short, with 12 bases between. Germline CDR1 reads SGHRS; CDR2 reads YFSETQ. The length of the CDR3 is 15 residues. The CDR3 nucleotides read TGCGCCAGCAGCTTGAACAGCCACCCTCAAGAGACCCAGTACTTC. Translated, it gives CASSLNSHPQETQYF.